This T cell receptor (beta chain) was obtained from a study of shared clonotypes between healthy human individuals. CDR3 length: 17 amino acids. CDR1 and CDR2 from the germline V gene are SGHRS and YFSETQ. The V gene end was trimmed by 4 bases and the J gene end by 3 bases; junction bases not matched to a gene: 6. Produced via immunoSEQ multiplex PCR; TCRdb's table is partial and in-frame only. Of over 2 million clones in the sample, around 90% are singletons; the top ten hold about 0.36%. The TCR sequence derives from a young man in good health. Some clones in this sample may be carry-over from other donors' samples. What was sequenced was naive CD4+ T cells from PBMCs. Subset noted: CD45RA+ positively selected. The rearrangement links TRBV5-1 to TRBJ2-2; TRBD2 agrees at 13 bases. The CDR3 coding sequence is TGCGCCAGCAGCGCGGCGGGACTAGCGGGGTACACCGGGGAGCTGTTTTTT. It specifies CASSAAGLAGYTGELFF.